The entry below describes one T cell receptor (beta chain). It has no known antigen specificity. Per-base qualities were not stored, and no clone one base away is much larger. In total, approximately 610 healthy bone marrow donors made up the cohort. At the time of sampling, every cohort member was nominally healthy, though immune exposures that went unrecorded were likely present. The donor tested CMV seropositive, placing the donor among the 250 to 350 seropositive members of the cohort. Each donor provided a peripheral blood sample, and peripheral blood mononuclear cells were used for TCR beta sequencing. The Qiagen DNeasy Blood Extraction Kit was used to extract genomic DNA from the blood cell samples. The record originates from a study of cytomegalovirus exposure and HLA in healthy donors (dated by TCRdb to the late 2010s). About the investigation overall: An earlier analysis of several hundred of the donors reported 250 to 300 Gb of sequence data and 117 million unique TCR beta sequences obtained from about 179 million T cells. An early release covering some 640 HLA-typed donors comprised approximately 300 gigabases of sequencing data and tens of millions of unique TCR sequences. Of the roughly 430 genotyped donors, over 65% fell in the genetic ancestry cluster associated with self-reported Caucasian donors. The study aimed to test whether signatures of past pathogen exposure could be identified by cataloging public T cell receptors. The study profiled the T cell repertoires of 500 to 800 subjects by immunosequencing and related them to cytomegalovirus serostatus. A separate validation cohort of 100 to 150 different subjects was used in addition to the roughly 620-subject first cohort. High-throughput TCR immunosequencing, statistical association of individual TCRs with disease status, and machine learning were combined to predict cytomegalovirus infection status. A later analysis re-examined previously published TCR beta repertoires from roughly 650 donors and added high-resolution HLA genotyping to investigate patterns of TCR occurrence. Rather than drawing on any new phenotypic data, the later analysis identified candidate immune exposures from TCR beta sequences and the way those sequences occurred across donors. To decide whether each TCR beta V gene segment behaved as functional or pseudogenic, an earlier analysis of some 570 of the donors relied on high-throughput TCR beta sequencing. Donor age, sex, ethnicity and CMV serostatus were compiled together with the repertoire data. Genome-wide SNP genotypes for about three fifths of the roughly 670 donors were used in a later genetic analysis, which treated that subset as a discovery cohort. Every repertoire in the discovery cohort had been generated on one and the same sequencing platform. Both class I and class II loci were covered by HLA typing, at four-digit resolution. Typing coverage differed by locus: A, B, C, DRB1 and DQB1 were typed in about 620-640 donors, DQA1 in 522, DPA1 in around 610, and DPB1 in roughly 450. Because of strong linkage in the cohort, roughly five DR-DQ haplotypes were treated as single units for association and clustering. Across about 370 genotyped donors of the cohort, an average of about 220,000 unique TCR beta nucleotide sequences per donor were sequenced, and approximately 17% of those sequences were non-productive.

The CDR3 goes from the cysteine to the phenylalanine over 12 residues. The CDR3 DNA has 36 bases and is translated from base 1. Unmatched junction bases come to 0, with V trimmed by 8 bases and J by 0 bases. From the germline V gene (reference sequence), CDR1 is MNHEY and CDR2 is SMNVEV. The study at large found these results: In a later genetic analysis, fewer N-insertions in productive TCRs were reported among donors in an Asian-associated ancestry cluster than the roughly 700-donor mean. The classifier was reported to diagnose cytomegalovirus status with high specificity and sensitivity in both the original and validation cohorts. While some public TCRs were present in many individuals, most TCR sequences turned up only very rarely across donors. HLA typing was unavailable for some donors at each locus, so association tests used only the typed subset. A group of highly shared sequence variants was considered likely to be a technical artifact of the sequencing pipeline. In a later genetic analysis, a missense DCLRE1C variant was associated with V-gene and J-gene trimming of TCR beta chains, and the association was replicated in an independent cohort. Because counts were too low, about 17 rarely observed V segments, including chromosome 9 orphons, were excluded from the earlier analysis of under 650 of the donors. A further reported finding was that TCR beta sequences accurately predicted the HLA-A and HLA-B alleles for most subjects in the first cohort. In a later analysis, around 17,000 TCR beta sequences were associated with specific HLA alleles at a false discovery rate of 0.05. Broadly in line with IMGT annotations, most TCR beta V segments showed up in productive rearrangements about 87% or about 30% of the time in an earlier analysis of 587 of the donors. In a later analysis, HLA-associated TCR beta chains were found to be more clonally expanded and to have lower generation probabilities than equally common non-associated chains. The presence/absence analyses assumed that sequencing depth was roughly uniform across donors, and that assumption may not be true. A later analysis reported that several top co-occurrence clusters appeared linked to parvovirus B19, influenza, CMV and Epstein-Barr virus. The authors suggested that the approach could potentially be generalized to other disease states and immunological phenotypes. The study gave a list of around 170 TCR beta chains associated with cytomegalovirus. In a later analysis, TCR association rates were found to vary across HLA loci, with the most associated TCRs seen for DRB1 alleles and the fewest for HLA-C alleles. The cohort was sequenced for TCR beta chains only, and without alpha or paired-chain data the features that could be detected were limited. A later analysis found that most CMV-associated TCR beta chains appeared HLA-restricted, with HLA associations seemingly driven largely by CMV exposure. Correlated functional status among segregating V segments might reflect linkage disequilibrium, but an unknown experimental factor could not be ruled out. Because the 87-base-pair reads could not distinguish some IMGT-functional V segments, including TRBV6-2 and TRBV6-3, those segments were excluded. The only immune exposure information available for the cohort was CMV serostatus. In vitro tests confirmed that a few of the cytomegalovirus-associated TCR beta chains recognize cytomegalovirus antigens. Strong co-occurrence of HLA alleles, especially DR and DQ, made assigning TCR associations to individual alleles difficult.

Library preparation used the immunoSEQ multiplex PCR assay. The multiplex PCR relied on a mix of 60 forward primers for TCR Vbeta segments and 13 reverse primers for TCR Jbeta segments. Amplification of the CDR3 region of rearranged TCR beta genes was performed with a multiplex PCR assay on genomic DNA. The amplified TCR beta libraries were sequenced on the Illumina HiSeq System as 87-base-pair reads. The paper's data handling went like this. A later analysis counted some 74 million unique TCR beta chains across the 650 to 800 repertoires, and roughly 9.9 million of these chains were shared by at least two donors. Raw reads were error-corrected and collapsed into unique sequences with a nearest-neighbor algorithm that merged closely related sequences to remove PCR and sequencing errors. CDR3 sequences were aligned to IMGT reference sequences to assign V, D and J gene segments. Each retained sequence needed at least a six-nucleotide match to both a V gene segment and a J gene segment. A rearrangement counted as productive if the CDR3 had no stop codons and remained in frame with V and J, and every other rearrangement counted as non-productive. CDR3 was defined according to IMGT convention as the region running from the second conserved V-encoded cysteine to the conserved J-encoded phenylalanine. In an earlier analysis of more than 550 of the donors, sequences lacking an unambiguous match to a single V gene segment were excluded. In an earlier analysis of 587 of the donors, V segments were called functional above 56.7% productive rearrangements and were called segregating when the between-donor standard deviation exceeded 5%. A statistical classification framework was built for diagnosing cytomegalovirus status from the catalog of TCR beta chain sequences. V and J gene assignment, in a later analysis, came from comparing TCR nucleotide sequences with IMGT/GENE-DB human TR gene sequences. A later analysis assigned CDR3 sequences and most-parsimonious VDJ recombination scenarios with the TCRdist pipeline. In a later analysis, each TCR beta chain was defined by its CDR3 amino acid sequence together with its V-gene family, and reads lacking a unique V-gene family were excluded. As a way to deal with suspected cross-contamination and a sequencing artifact, a later analysis dropped roughly 600 nucleotide sequences that were highly shared and had low generation probability. In a later analysis, a clonal expansion index was calculated for each public chain from normalized within-repertoire ranks of inferred template counts. In a later analysis, generation probabilities were computed with a VDJ recombination model fitted to out-of-frame rearrangements, and the resulting probabilities were checked against IGoR. In a later analysis, hypergeometric tests were used to score TCR-TCR, TCR-HLA and TCR-CMV co-occurrence, with a repertoire-size bias correction applied to TCR pairs. False discovery rates were estimated in a later analysis by permuting HLA or CMV assignments 20 times. In a later analysis, co-occurring TCRs were grouped using DBSCAN, with TCRdist sequence similarity added in when clustering inside HLA-allele-positive subsets. Repertoires with fewer than 30,000 or more than 120,000 public chains were left out of co-occurrence clustering, as were about 5 repertoires with anomalous nucleotide sharing. TCRdb re-hosts the immuneACCESS table, in-frame sequences only. Its copies lack some clones; in the studies checked, an unresolved V gene accounts for under half of them, and the cause for the rest is not known. V and J calls and clone size are given by that table; D and trimming were obtained from the DNA. The sample table shows about 120,000 clones, and 78% are seen once. The ten biggest clones cover approximately 10% of the sample.

The sequencing sample was made of PBMCs. The clonotype originates from a man between 25 and 39 years old in good health and CMV-seropositive. This sequence uses TRBV27 and TRBJ2-7; 8 of the junction bases match TRBD1. The nucleotide sequence reads TGTGCCAGCCAGGGGGCCTCCTACGAGCAGTACTTC. It codes for CASQGASYEQYF.